The next 4 T cell receptor beta chains were all read from a single sample in a study of blood T cell repertoires in COVID-19 (dated by TCRdb to about 2020). Receptor libraries were prepared by the immunoSEQ multiplex PCR assay. The immuneACCESS repertoire file appears here via TCRdb, limited to in-frame rearrangements. These files lack a portion of the clones; in checked studies, under half of the deficit traces to unresolved V genes, and the cause of the others is not known. This sample lists fewer than 600,000 clones; around 89% were detected once. The ten biggest clones cover less than 2% of the sample. Sequencing input: PBMCs or T cells enriched from blood (not recorded which). All receptors come from a woman aged 40 to 49 who had recovered from COVID-19.

V gene TRBV18 combines with J gene TRBJ1-3, with D perhaps matching TRBD1 (5 bases). The germline gives CDR1 KGHSH, CDR2 LQKENI. V gave up 3 bases and J gave up 4 bases, with 10 bases separating them. CDR3 length: 14 amino acids. Here the CDR3 reads CASSPQGFGNTIYF. CDR3 nucleotides: TGTGCCAGCTCACCCCAGGGATTCGGAAACACCATATATTTT.

The rearrangement uses TRBV14 and TRBJ1-1, with D perhaps matching TRBD1 (5 bases). Trimming cost V 4 bases and J 1 base, with 13 bases left between them. From germline, CDR1 is SGHDN and CDR2 FVKESK. The CDR3 length is 15 residues. DNA of the CDR3: TGTGCCAGCAGCCTTGTAGGGGCCTGGAACACTGAAGCTTTCTTT. Its protein product is CASSLVGAWNTEAFF.

This sequence joins TRBV2 and TRBJ1-5; 9 positions agree with TRBD1. CDR1 is SNHLY and CDR2 is FYNNEI in the germline V gene. CDR3 size: 14 residues. Unmatched junction bases numbered 7, after V lost 6 bases and J lost 7 bases. As DNA, the CDR3 is TGTGCCAGCAGGATGGGACAGGGAGTCCAGCCCCAGCATTTT. It translates to CASRMGQGVQPQHF.

The chain couples TRBV6-5 to TRBJ2-3; 8 positions match TRBD2. V shed 2 bases and J 3 bases; nucleotides not matched to a gene: 1. The CDR3 is 14 amino acids. The germline gives CDR1 MNHEY, CDR2 SVGAGI. The CDR3: CASSYRGGTDTQYF. The CDR3 bases are TGTGCCAGCAGTTACCGGGGGGGAACAGATACGCAGTATTTT.